The following is a T cell receptor (beta chain) sequence with its context. Antigen: not known. In making TCR cDNA, 5'RACE template switching added a universal primer site and UMIs to it. TCRdb reprocessed the 5' RACE reads with MiXCR, giving one entry per CDR3 protein. The table includes about 68,000 distinct CDR3 sequences, about 6.5% detected once. Trimming removed 3 bases from V and 7 bases from J, with 16 bases in between. Germline V gene data show CDR1 as SEHNR and CDR2 as FQNEAQ (reference sequence). This CDR3 comprises 15 residues. The sample originates from a study of T cells after yellow fever vaccination. Findings and limits, study-wide: A minor fraction of clonotypes spanned both CD4 and CD8 compartments. The study re-detected most primary-vaccination clones after the booster (around 96% CD4, roughly 91% CD8).

V is TRBV7-9 and J is TRBJ1-5, with D perhaps TRBD1 (6 bases). The material was CD8+ T cells sorted from PBMCs, obtained roughly seven weeks after the first yellow fever vaccination. This TCR derives from a man in his late teens or twenties who received the YFV17D yellow fever vaccine. The CDR3 loop is CASSLGGPGEQPQHF. CDR3 nucleotide sequence: TGTGCCAGCAGCTTGGGGGGACCAGGGGAACAGCCCCAGCATTTT.